A selection of T cell receptor beta chains follows, all from one sample in a study of cytomegalovirus exposure and HLA in healthy donors. The table came from immunoSEQ multiplex PCR; TCRdb's copy has only in-frame clones and leaves some out. In the table there are roughly 250,000 clones, around 87% of which are singletons. Material: PBMCs. These receptors were collected from a woman aged 30 to 39 in good health and CMV-seropositive. CDR3s include the opening cysteine and the closing phenylalanine or tryptophan. A D gene is named only where the DNA matches it firmly. Rows may omit the clone size; those that give it use once, few, many or a size class.

NA	TRBD2	TRBV28	12	TRBJ2-7	TGTGCCAGCGCTCCAACGGGGGGCGAGCAGTACTTC	CASAPTGGEQYF
NA	NA	TRBV27	14	TRBJ1-1	TGTGCCAGCAGTGGGGCCGCCTTCGACACTGAAGCTTTCTTT	CASSGAAFDTEAFF
NA	TRBD1	TRBV11-3	15	TRBJ2-3	TGTGCCAGCAGCTTGACAGGGCTTCTAACAGATACGCAGTATTTT	CASSLTGLLTDTQYF
NA	NA	TRBV18	14	TRBJ2-7	TGTGCCAGCTCACCACGAGGCACCATCTTTGAGCAGTACTTC	CASSPRGTIFEQYF
NA	NA	TRBV7-2	13	TRBJ2-2	TGTGCCAGCACCCTACCCTCGAGTTGGGAGCTGTTTTTT	CASTLPSSWELFF
NA	NA	TRBV19	15	TRBJ2-7	TGTGCCAGTAGTATAGATCCAGGCACCCTATACGAGCAGTACTTC	CASSIDPGTLYEQYF
NA	NA	TRBV30	17	TRBJ1-2	TGTGCCTGGAGTTCCATCGGGGGGCCGGGGAATTTCTATGGCTACACCTTC	CAWSSIGGPGNFYGYTF
NA	NA	TRBV20-1	11	TRBJ2-3	TGCAGTGCTAGAGGGCTCGATACGCAGTATTTT	CSARGLDTQYF
NA	TRBD2	TRBV10-2	15	TRBJ2-2	TGCGCCACCTCGCGACTAGCGGGAAAGACCGGGGAGCTGTTTTTT	CATSRLAGKTGELFF
NA	TRBD2	TRBV5-1	17	TRBJ2-7	TGCGCCAGCAGCTTTGAGCGGACTAGCGGGAGGAGCGACGAGCAGTACTTC	CASSFERTSGRSDEQYF
NA	TRBD2	TRBV15	15	TRBJ2-7	TGTGCCACCAGCAGATCTAGCGGGCTAACCTACGAGCAGTACTTC	CATSRSSGLTYEQYF
NA	TRBD2	TRBV11-2	15	TRBJ2-3	TGTGCCAGCAGCGAGACTAGCCCCTACACAGATACGCAGTATTTT	CASSETSPYTDTQYF
NA	TRBD1	TRBV29-1	11	TRBJ2-1	TGCAGCGTTGCGACAGGGTTCGGGCAGTTCTTC	CSVATGFGQFF
NA	TRBD2	TRBV6-1	14	TRBJ2-2	TGTGCCAGCACCTTAGCGGGAGAGGCCGGGGAGCTGTTTTTT	CASTLAGEAGELFF
NA	NA	TRBV6-1	16	TRBJ1-3	TGTGCCAGCAGTGAAGCTGATACAGATACCACAAACACCATATATTTT	CASSEADTDTTNTIYF
NA	NA	TRBV6-6	12	TRBJ1-1	TGTGCCAGCAGCGGGGGGAGGGCCAAAGCTTTCTTT	CASSGGRAKAFF
few	TRBD2	TRBV5-4	16	TRBJ2-1	TGTGCCAGCAGCTCAAACCTGGGACTAGCGGGAGCGGAGCAGTTCTTC	CASSSNLGLAGAEQFF
NA	TRBD2	TRBV2	18	TRBJ2-7	TGTGCCAGCAGTGAAAAGGTAGCGGGGAGCGAAAGCTCCTACGAGCAGTACTTC	CASSEKVAGSESSYEQYF
NA	NA	TRBV28	18	TRBJ2-7	TGTGCCAGCAGTTCGAAAACCATAATACAGGGTCTGGGCTACGAGCAGTACTTC	CASSSKTIIQGLGYEQYF
NA	TRBD2	TRBV5-1	14	TRBJ2-1	TGCGCCAGCAGCCCACGCGGGGGGGCGGACGAGCAGTTCTTC	CASSPRGGADEQFF